Following are 15 T cell receptor beta chains from one sample sequenced in a study of Graves' ophthalmopathy and Graves' hyperthyroidism. For repertoire sequencing, the TCR beta CDR3 regions were amplified from RNA transcripts. The library came from an HTBI-primed first-round RT-PCR and a second-round multiplex PCR. TCRdb reprocessed the multiplex PCR reads with MiXCR, giving one entry per CDR3 protein. Of some 390,000 distinct CDR3 sequences listed, around 18% were seen once; the top ten hold roughly 1.6%. Sequencing input: peripheral blood. Receptor source: a woman aged 18-35 years with Graves' ophthalmopathy.

This clonotype was detected many times. The chain couples TRBV5-5 to TRBJ2-7; D assignment may be TRBD1 or TRBD2 (8 bases each). Trimming took 6 bases from V and 3 from J, leaving 19 bases between them. This CDR3 contains 15 residues. Germline values: CDR1 SGHKS, CDR2 YYEKEE (reference sequence). The CDR3 bases are TGTGCCAGCAACGGGGGGGGGACAGGAGGCTACGAGCAGTACTTC. Protein product: CASNGGGTGGYEQYF. The full variable domain, with the rest looked up from reference TRBV5-5 and TRBJ2-7, is DAGVTQSPTHLIKTRGQQVTLRCSPISGHKSVSWYQQVLGQGPQFIFQYYEKEERGRGNFPDRFSARQFPNYSSELNVNALLLGDSALYLCASNGGGTGGYEQYFGPGTRLTVT.

In this sample, this clonotype turned up many times. The genes are TRBV12-3 or TRBV12-4 and TRBJ2-7; D not resolved. This CDR3 region has 14 residues. Trimming cost V 7 bases and J 6 bases, with 19 bases left between them. CDR3: CASTPGPRLGEQYF. CDR3 nucleotides: TGTGCCAGCACTCCGGGCCCTAGACTGGGCGAGCAGTACTTC.

The CDR3 here is CATQERAGARPLSYTVLYEQYF. DNA for the CDR3: TGTGCCACACAGGAGAGAGCGGGAGCCCGTCCCCTAAGTTATACCGTCCTCTACGAGCAGTACTTC. The rearrangement joins TRBV24-1 to TRBJ2-5, with 8 bases that match TRBD2. The J call is in doubt because the DNA end fits TRBJ2-7 better. The CDR3 sequence is 22 residues long. In germline, CDR1 is KGHDR, CDR2 SFDVKD.

This clonotype was recorded at least ten times. The V call is TRBV7-2, the J call TRBJ1-1; no clear D. V was pared by 5 bases and J by 11 bases, with 15 bases between. The germline V gene has CDR1 SGHTA and CDR2 FQGNSA. This CDR3 spans 12 amino acids. The CDR3: CASSPDLRGAFF. CDR3 bases: TGTGCCAGCAGCCCAGATCTCCGAGGGGCTTTCTTT. The full variable domain, rest sourced from reference TRBV7-2 and TRBJ1-1, is GAGVSQSPSNKVTEKGKDVELRCDPISGHTALYWYRQSLGQGLEFLIYFQGNSAPDKSGLPSDRFSAERTGGSVSTLTIQRTQQEDSAVYLCASSPDLRGAFFGQGTRLTVV.

In this sample, this clonotype turned up many times. This sequence joins TRBV6-6 and TRBJ1-5; perhaps TRBD1 as D (6 bases). CDR3 length equals 21 residues. Trimming left V 4 bases short and J 1 base short, with 29 bases between. In germline, CDR1 is MNHNY, CDR2 SVGAGI (reference sequence). The CDR3 DNA is TGTGCCAGCAGTTGGAATTTGAACAGGGCAAACCCGGTGGCGAGCAATCAGCCCCAGCATTTT. It translates to CASSWNLNRANPVASNQPQHF.

The sample holds many counts of this clonotype. The rearrangement uses TRBV29-1 and TRBJ1-1; D unresolved. The CDR3 length is 11 residues. Per germline, CDR1 SQVTM and CDR2 ANQGSEA. Trimming cost V 8 bases and J 0 bases, with 7 bases left between them. The CDR3 loop is CSMSLNTEAFF. The DNA of the CDR3 is TGCAGCATGTCATTGAACACTGAAGCTTTCTTT.

This clonotype showed up many times. This sequence joins TRBV28 and TRBJ1-1, with 8 bases identical to TRBD1. The germline CDR1 and CDR2 sequences are MDHEN and SYDVKM. V lost 6 bases to trimming and J lost 4 bases; unmatched junction nucleotides: 7. CDR3 length equals 14 residues. CDR3 sequence reads: CASSPQGGSTEAFF. In DNA, the CDR3 is TGTGCCAGCAGCCCACAGGGGGGGAGCACTGAAGCTTTCTTT.

This clonotype was recorded many times. The rearrangement joins TRBV12-3 or TRBV12-4 to TRBJ1-5, with TRBD1 as a possible D gene (5 bases). There are 17 residues in the CDR3. Between the trimmed V and J ends, which lost 1 base and 3 bases, there was a span of 16 bases. The CDR3 sequence: CASSLGAQGLYNQPQHF. The CDR3 DNA reads TGTGCCAGCAGTTTAGGGGCCCAGGGTCTCTACAATCAGCCCCAGCATTTT.

This clonotype was recorded at least ten times. V gene TRBV14 combines with J gene TRBJ2-7; 11 bases are a match to TRBD2. The V and J ends lost 8 bases and 1 base, in that order; junction bases with no gene match: 4. The CDR3 length is 14 residues. Germline V gene sequence: CDR1 SGHDN, CDR2 FVKESK. As DNA, the CDR3 is TGTGCCAGCTTTACTAGCGGGAGATCCTACGAGCAGTACTTC. Translated, it gives CASFTSGRSYEQYF.

This clonotype was detected ten times or more. The chain links TRBV6-2 or TRBV6-3 to TRBJ1-1; TRBD1 is a possible D gene (6 bases). CDR3 length equals 19 residues. The ends were cut back, 4 bases at V and 0 bases at J, with 24 bases in the middle. CDR1 and CDR2 (germline): MNHEY, SVGEGT. CDR3 residues: CASSSPPGEEYRVNTEAFF. DNA for the CDR3: TGTGCCAGCAGTTCCCCCCCCGGCGAGGAATACAGGGTGAACACTGAAGCTTTCTTT.

Concerning this clonotype: A much larger clonotype is one base distant, so this may be a read error. V usage is TRBV28 and J usage is TRBJ1-6; tentative D call: TRBD1 (6 bases). Trimming pared 3 bases from V and 11 bases from J, leaving 17 bases between. The CDR3 is made up of 15 amino acids. Per the germline V gene, CDR1 is MDHEN and CDR2 is SYDVKM. The CDR3 DNA reads TGTGCCAGCAGTTTCCTAGGGGGGCCCTGGGCACCCCTCCACTTT. Amino acids: CASSFLGGPWAPLHF. The variable domain in full, with the rest retrieved from reference TRBV28 and TRBJ1-6, is DVKVTQSSRYLVKRTGEKVFLECVQDMDHENMFWYRQDPGLGLRLIYFSYDVKMKEKGDIPEGYSVSREKKERFSLILESASTNQTSMYLCASSFLGGPWAPLHFGNGTRLTVT.

Ten or more counts support this clonotype. V is TRBV7-9 and J is TRBJ2-5, with 7 positions matching TRBD1. The germline V gene encodes CDR1 SEHNR and CDR2 FQNEAQ (reference sequence). V shed 6 bases and J 1 base; nucleotides not matched to a gene: 14. The CDR3 is made up of 17 amino acids. CDR3 nucleotide sequence: TGTGCCAGCAGTCAAGCCAGCCGGGACAGCCGCCAAGAGACCCAGTACTTC. Translated: CASSQASRDSRQETQYF.

V gene TRBV12-3 or TRBV12-4 combines with J gene TRBJ1-6; D is undetermined. Trimming cost V 1 base and J 9 bases, with 16 bases left between them. The CDR3 has 16 residues. CDR3 nucleotide sequence: TGTGCCAGCAGTTTAGTTAGGAGCCTGAGGAGTTCACCCCTCCACTTT. Translated: CASSLVRSLRSSPLHF.

This clonotype was seen only a few times. This chain uses TRBV18 with TRBJ1-3; D not resolved. Germline assignment: CDR1 KGHSH and CDR2 LQKENI. The CDR3 is made up of 16 amino acids. Trimming pared 0 bases from V and 1 base from J, leaving 10 bases between. CDR3 residues: CASSPPGRSSGNTIYF. The CDR3 bases are TGTGCCAGCTCACCACCGGGCCGTTCATCTGGAAACACCATATATTTT.

This clonotype was counted ten times or more. This chain links TRBV11-2 with TRBJ1-1; D gene ambiguous. The CDR3 has 12 residues. The V end was cut by 4 bases, the J end by 11 bases, with 14 bases between. CDR1 and CDR2 from the germline V gene are SGHAT and FQNNGV. This CDR3 is CASSSPTSRAFF. The CDR3 region has the DNA TGTGCCAGCAGCTCGCCGACCAGTAGGGCTTTCTTT.